The 27 T cell receptor beta chains below were found in one sample sequenced in a study of T cell responses to AZD1222 COVID-19 vaccine. Measured with immunoSEQ multiplex PCR; TCRdb has only the in-frame clones, and not every one. The sample includes around 140,000 clones, 80% to 95% of them seen just once. The starting material was peripheral blood, obtained on day 0 of AZD1222 vaccination. The receptors were sampled from an adult in good health.

The chain links TRBV10-3 to TRBJ1-1, with a possible D match to TRBD1 (5 bases). Germline-derived CDR1 and CDR2 are ENHRY and SYGVKD. This CDR3 spans 13 amino acids. Trimming stripped 5 bases from V and 3 bases from J, with 10 bases between. This chain's CDR3 is CAISPRDYTEAFF. CDR3 nucleotides: TGTGCCATCAGTCCTCGGGACTACACTGAAGCTTTCTTT.

The chain employs TRBV28 and TRBJ2-7; 10 positions agree with TRBD1. Per the germline V gene, CDR1 is MDHEN and CDR2 is SYDVKM. The CDR3 extends over 15 amino acids. Unmatched junction bases numbered 10, after V lost 6 bases and J lost 5 bases. For the CDR3, the DNA is TGTGCCAGCAGCTGGGGGACAGGGGTAAGGGACGAGCAGTACTTC. Residues: CASSWGTGVRDEQYF.

J is TRBJ1-4 and V is TRBV28; D ambiguous. CDR3 length: 11 amino acids. V was clipped by 7 bases and J by 5 bases, with 5 bases between them. Germline V CDR1 and CDR2: MDHEN, SYDVKM. CDR3 sequence: CASKYNEKLFF. The CDR3 DNA is TGTGCCAGCAAATACAATGAAAAACTGTTTTTT.

This clone was observed once. This chain links TRBV19 with TRBJ2-7; 7 bases are shared with TRBD1. The germline CDR1 and CDR2 sequences are LNHDA and SQIVND (reference sequence). The CDR3 totals 14 residues. V was clipped by 2 bases and J by 4 bases; unmatched bases: 5. CDR3 DNA sequence: TGTGCCAGTAGTATAAAGGGGGCTGGTTACGAGCAGTACTTC. It translates to CASSIKGAGYEQYF.

This chain uses TRBV28 with TRBJ2-7, with a weak D call TRBD1 (6 bases). The CDR3 runs to 13 residues. Germline loops: CDR1 MDHEN, CDR2 SYDVKM. V lost 10 bases and J 1 base, leaving 14 bases between the germline ends. CDR3 loop: CANSGTTSYEQYF. The CDR3 coding sequence is TGTGCCAACTCCGGGACAACTTCCTACGAGCAGTACTTC.

The genes are TRBV28 and TRBJ1-1; 10 nucleotides line up with TRBD1. Germline lookup yields CDR1 MDHEN and CDR2 SYDVKM. The CDR3 covers 13 residues. Unmatched junction bases numbered 3, after V lost 5 bases and J lost 6 bases. The CDR3 DNA reads as TGTGCCAGCAGTCTGACAGGGGGCCCTGAAGCTTTCTTT. Protein: CASSLTGGPEAFF.

The rearrangement links TRBV7-6 to TRBJ1-4, with 7 bases aligning to TRBD1. CDR3 length: 15 amino acids. In germline, CDR1 is SGHVS, CDR2 FNYEAQ. The trim removed 5 bases at V and 8 bases at J, leaving 11 bases unmatched. CDR3 in DNA: TGTGCCAGCAGCCATCCAAGGGACAGTTGGGAAAAACTGTTTTTT. Amino acid sequence: CASSHPRDSWEKLFF.

The chain links TRBV15 to TRBJ2-5, with D maybe TRBD2 (5 bases). The germline V and J ends were trimmed by 5 bases and 5 bases, with 9 bases remaining between them. This CDR3 is 12 amino acids long. Germline V gene data show CDR1 as LNHNV and CDR2 as YYDKDF (reference sequence). The CDR3 DNA reads TGTGCCACCAGCGGCGGGTGGGAGACCCAGTACTTC. It yields the protein CATSGGWETQYF.

The J gene is TRBJ2-6, the V gene TRBV25-1, with no clear D. There are 13 residues in the CDR3. Trimming left V 2 bases short and J 3 bases short, with 2 bases between. The germline gives CDR1 MGHDK, CDR2 SYGVNS. CDR3 amino acids: CASSEVGANVLTF. The CDR3 DNA is TGTGCCAGCAGTGAAGTTGGGGCCAACGTCCTGACTTTC.

The chain couples TRBV6-5 to TRBJ2-1; D is perhaps TRBD1 (5 bases). Trimming took off 6 bases at V and 5 bases at J, with 17 bases between the two ends. The CDR3 totals 15 residues. Germline-derived CDR1 and CDR2 are MNHEY and SVGAGI. The CDR3 DNA follows: TGTGCCAGCAGCCCCCGTAGGACAACCAACAATGAGCAGTTCTTC. The encoded protein is CASSPRRTTNNEQFF.

The chain employs TRBV28 and TRBJ2-2; D may be TRBD2 (5 bases). V was trimmed by 5 bases and J by 1 base, leaving 14 bases between them. The germline gives CDR1 MDHEN, CDR2 SYDVKM. This CDR3 has 16 residues. The CDR3, as DNA: TGTGCCAGCAGTGCCCCCGGGATGGGGAACACCGGGGAGCTGTTTTTT. Its translation is CASSAPGMGNTGELFF.

This chain links TRBV7-9 with TRBJ1-1; a possible D gene is TRBD1 (6 bases). Per the germline V gene, CDR1 is SEHNR and CDR2 is FQNEAQ (reference sequence). CDR3 size: 15 residues. V dropped 5 bases and J dropped 1 base, with 14 bases sitting between them. The CDR3: CASSPPGGTNTEAFF. The CDR3, as DNA: TGTGCCAGCAGCCCGCCGGGGGGCACGAACACTGAAGCTTTCTTT.

The chain carries TRBV19 and TRBJ2-3; D tentatively reads TRBD1 or TRBD2 (5 bases each). This CDR3 has 15 amino acids. CDR1 and CDR2 (germline): LNHDA, SQIVND (reference sequence). V lost 3 bases and J lost 2, with 12 bases in between. CDR3 loop: CASSIWDGFTDTQYF. As DNA, the CDR3 is TGTGCCAGTAGTATTTGGGACGGCTTCACAGATACGCAGTATTTT.

The chain combines TRBV2 with TRBJ1-2, with 7 bases fitting TRBD1. CDR1 is SNHLY and CDR2 is FYNNEI in the germline V gene. V shed 4 bases, J shed 2 bases, and the junction held 4 bases outside the gene matches. The CDR3 runs 14 residues. CDR3 amino acids: CASSGQGLNYGYTF. The CDR3 coding sequence is TGTGCCAGCAGTGGACAGGGACTAAACTATGGCTACACCTTC. Combining the CDR3 with reference TRBV2 and TRBJ1-2 gives the whole variable domain EPEVTQTPSHQVTQMGQEVILRCVPISNHLYFYWYRQILGQKVEFLVSFYNNEISEKSEIFDDQFSVERPDGSNFTLKIRSTKLEDSAMYFCASSGQGLNYGYTFGSGTRLTVV.

The chain carries TRBV9 and TRBJ2-5, with D maybe TRBD2 (6 bases). The CDR3 covers 15 residues. From germline, CDR1 is SGDLS and CDR2 YYNGEE. V lost 4 bases, J lost 5 bases, and 18 bases lay in between. The CDR3 sequence: CASSLGGGSGETQYF. The CDR3 bases are TGTGCCAGCAGCCTAGGTGGGGGGTCCGGGGAGACCCAGTACTTC.

The rearrangement joins TRBV5-8 to TRBJ2-3; D is perhaps TRBD2 (6 bases). This CDR3 spans 15 amino acids. CDR1 and CDR2 from the germline V gene are SGHTS and YDEGEE. The germline V and J ends were trimmed by 1 base and 8 bases, with 17 bases remaining between them. CDR3 DNA: TGTGCCAGCAGCTTGTCTGCGGGCGGGCGGGGTACGCAGTATTTT. Amino acids: CASSLSAGGRGTQYF.

This chain joins TRBV7-9 and TRBJ2-3; possible D gene TRBD2, 5 bases. The V gene lost 0 bases and the J gene lost 1 base, with 5 bases spanning the gap. Germline loops: CDR1 SEHNR, CDR2 FQNEAQ (reference sequence). The CDR3 totals 14 residues. The CDR3 is CASSLAGGTDTQYF. CDR3 DNA sequence: TGTGCCAGCAGCTTAGCGGGAGGCACAGATACGCAGTATTTT. Filled out from reference TRBV7-9 and TRBJ2-3, the complete variable domain reads DTGVSQNPRHKITKRGQNVTFRCDPISEHNRLYWYRQTLGQGPEFLTYFQNEAQLEKSRLLSDRFSAERPKGSFSTLEIQRTEQGDSAMYLCASSLAGGTDTQYFGPGTRLTVL.

The rearrangement joins TRBV4-2 to TRBJ2-5; 9 positions match TRBD1. Losses at the gene ends were 1 base for V and 4 bases for J; bases not matched to a gene: 7. The germline V gene has CDR1 LGHNA and CDR2 YNFKEQ. The CDR3 runs 16 residues. The CDR3 spells CASSQVSRQGGETQYF. In DNA form, the CDR3 reads TGTGCCAGCAGCCAAGTTTCTCGACAGGGGGGAGAGACCCAGTACTTC.

J is TRBJ2-6 and V is TRBV19; 14 nucleotides line up with TRBD2. This CDR3 contains 18 residues. Per germline, CDR1 LNHDA and CDR2 SQIVND (reference sequence). The junction had 6 bases not matched to a gene; V was cut back by 5 bases and J by 3 bases. For the CDR3, the DNA is TGTGCCAGTAGTGTTCCGGGACTAGCGGGAGTTGGGGCCAACGTCCTGACTTTC. Its protein is CASSVPGLAGVGANVLTF.

This chain connects TRBV10-2 to TRBJ2-7; possibly TRBD1 or TRBD2 for D (5 bases each). Between the trimmed V and J ends, which lost 4 bases and 1 base, there was a span of 8 bases. Germline CDR1 reads WSHSY; CDR2 reads SAAADI. The CDR3 totals 13 residues. The CDR3 loop is CASSGDRSYEQYF. The CDR3 nucleotides are TGCGCCAGCAGTGGGGACCGGTCCTACGAGCAGTACTTC.

This sequence joins TRBV28 and TRBJ1-4; D unresolved. CDR1 MDHEN and CDR2 SYDVKM come from the germline V gene. The CDR3 has 14 amino acids. Trimming removed 5 bases at V and 3 bases at J, with 10 bases between. CDR3 protein: CASSQQSPNEKLFF. In DNA form, the CDR3 reads TGTGCCAGCAGTCAACAGTCACCTAATGAAAAACTGTTTTTT.

Only a few counts were recorded for this clone. In the same sample, other DNA sequences code for this CDR3. The chain recombines TRBV2 with TRBJ1-1; D might be TRBD1 (6 bases). Trimming removed 6 bases at V and 0 bases at J, with 8 bases between. The CDR3 sequence is 13 residues long. The germline V gene encodes CDR1 SNHLY and CDR2 FYNNEI. The CDR3, as DNA: TGTGCCAGCAGCGGACAGCTGAACACTGAAGCTTTCTTT. This codes for CASSGQLNTEAFF.

This sequence joins TRBV28 and TRBJ2-7; 7 bases match TRBD1. The CDR3 consists of 17 residues. The J segment lost 3 bases and the V segment lost 7 bases, leaving 18 bases of the junction unmatched. Looked up from germline, CDR1 is MDHEN and CDR2 is SYDVKM. Here the CDR3 reads CASNTLRDSTIIYEQYF. The CDR3 coding sequence is TGTGCCAGCAACACCCTCCGGGACAGCACTATAATCTACGAGCAGTACTTC.

The chain uses TRBV7-2 and TRBJ1-3; 7 bases line up with TRBD1. The CDR3 runs to 16 residues. CDR1 and CDR2 from the germline V gene are SGHTA and FQGNSA. J lost 0 bases, V lost 5 bases, and 7 bases had no gene match. The CDR3 DNA sequence: TGTGCCAGCAGCGCAGCCGGGACAGCCTCTGGAAACACCATATATTTT. Translated, it gives CASSAAGTASGNTIYF.

CDR3 nucleotides: TGCGCCAGCAGTGCTACCGAGGGGAGCGGGATCGAGCAGTACTTC. This codes for CASSATEGSGIEQYF. The rearrangement uses TRBV5-1 and TRBJ2-7, with TRBD2 matching over 7 bases. There are 15 residues in the CDR3. Germline V gives CDR1 SGHRS, CDR2 YFSETQ. Trimming cost V 5 bases and J 6 bases; bases outside gene matches: 14.

The chain joins TRBV7-9 to TRBJ2-7; 10 bases match TRBD1. V lost 5 bases and J lost 0; bases outside the gene matches: 4. The CDR3 is 15 amino acids. CDR1 is SEHNR, CDR2 FQNEAQ, per germline (reference sequence). This chain's CDR3 is CASSHRDRGSYEQYF. In nucleotides, the CDR3 is TGTGCCAGCAGCCACCGGGACAGGGGCTCCTACGAGCAGTACTTC.

This sequence joins TRBV2 and TRBJ2-7; TRBD1 matches 11 bases. V was clipped by 6 bases and J by 0 bases; unmatched bases: 4. Germline V gene data show CDR1 as SNHLY and CDR2 as FYNNEI. The CDR3 sequence is 15 residues long. CDR3 sequence: CASRPGQGVSYEQYF. The CDR3, as DNA: TGTGCCAGCAGGCCGGGACAGGGGGTCTCCTACGAGCAGTACTTC.